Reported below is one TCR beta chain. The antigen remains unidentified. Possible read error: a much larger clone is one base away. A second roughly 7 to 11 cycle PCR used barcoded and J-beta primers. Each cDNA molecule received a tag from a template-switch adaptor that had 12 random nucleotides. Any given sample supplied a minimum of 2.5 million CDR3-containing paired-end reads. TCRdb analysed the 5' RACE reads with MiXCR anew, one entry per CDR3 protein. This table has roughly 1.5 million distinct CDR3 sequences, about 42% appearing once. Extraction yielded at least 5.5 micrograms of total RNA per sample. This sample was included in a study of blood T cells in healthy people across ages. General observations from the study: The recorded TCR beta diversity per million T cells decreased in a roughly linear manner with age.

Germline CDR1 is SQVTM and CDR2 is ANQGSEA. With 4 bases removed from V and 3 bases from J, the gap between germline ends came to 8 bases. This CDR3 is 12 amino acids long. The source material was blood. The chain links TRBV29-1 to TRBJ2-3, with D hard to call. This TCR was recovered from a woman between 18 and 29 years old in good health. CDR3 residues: CSVGATTDTQYF. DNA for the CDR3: TGCAGCGTTGGTGCCACGACAGATACGCAGTATTTT.